These 25 T cell receptor beta chains share one sample of origin, sequenced in a study of OX40 agonist ivuxolimab in advanced cancers. Library preparation used the immunoSEQ multiplex PCR assay. What TCRdb holds here is the immuneACCESS table cut down to in-frame rearrangements. Part of the clones is not present; checked against another copy, under half of the missing clones reflect an unresolved V gene, and the others are unexplained. This sample has over 85,000 clones in its table, and about nine tenths of those were observed once. The ten most abundant clones make up around 0.26% of the sample. The material was CD4+ or CD8+ T cells sorted from blood, obtained in a trial of the OX40 agonist ivuxolimab. These receptor sequences come from an adult with an advanced solid tumor such as melanoma, head and neck, liver or kidney cancer.

CDR3 amino acids: CASSYSGPRVGEQYF. Here the CDR3 DNA reads TGTGCCAGCAGTTATTCCGGGCCTCGGGTAGGCGAGCAGTACTTC. This chain uses TRBV6-5 with TRBJ2-7; D is ambiguous. Germline-derived CDR1 and CDR2 are MNHEY and SVGAGI. The CDR3 runs 15 residues. Trimming pared 3 bases from V and 6 bases from J, leaving 18 bases between.

The chain carries TRBV7-8 and TRBJ2-7; D might be TRBD1 (6 bases). Germline values: CDR1 SGHVS, CDR2 FQNEAQ. The V gene lost 2 bases and the J gene lost 3 bases, with 8 bases spanning the gap. This CDR3 region has 13 residues. CDR3 sequence (DNA): TGTGCCAGCAGCTTAAGGGGGATCTACGAGCAGTACTTC. It encodes CASSLRGIYEQYF.

V and J are TRBV4-1 and TRBJ1-4; TRBD1 is a possible D gene (5 bases). V was clipped by 1 base and J by 0 bases, with 9 bases between them. The CDR3 runs to 16 residues. Germline V gene lookup returns CDR1 MGHRA and CDR2 YSYEKL. The CDR3 region is CASSQGQTATNEKLFF. The CDR3, as DNA: TGCGCCAGCAGCCAAGGACAGACTGCAACTAATGAAAAACTGTTTTTT.

V usage is TRBV18 and J usage is TRBJ2-7; TRBD2 aligns across 9 bases. The J segment lost 3 bases and the V segment lost 0 bases, leaving 9 bases of the junction unmatched. Germline CDR1 reads KGHSH; CDR2 reads LQKENI. This CDR3 is built from 17 residues. The CDR3 DNA follows: TGTGCCAGCTCACCACCGGTTGCGAGCGGGAGGAACTACGAGCAGTACTTC. It specifies CASSPPVASGRNYEQYF.

This chain joins TRBV6-6 and TRBJ2-7, with 10 bases matching TRBD1. The CDR3 is made up of 15 amino acids. The V segment lost 3 bases and the J segment 4 bases; nucleotides outside the gene matches: 6. Looked up from germline, CDR1 is MNHNY and CDR2 is SVGAGI (reference sequence). In DNA, the CDR3 is TGTGCCAGCAGTTATGGACAGGGGGTGGGGTACGAGCAGTACTTC. It codes for CASSYGQGVGYEQYF.

The CDR3 coding sequence is TGCGCCAGCAGCTTGGCTGCAGTCTCTGGAAACACCATATATTTT. The encoded protein is CASSLAAVSGNTIYF. V and J are TRBV5-1 and TRBJ1-3; D unclear. The V and J ends lost 0 bases and 0 bases respectively, with 7 bases between them. The CDR3 covers 15 residues. CDR1 SGHRS and CDR2 YFSETQ come from the germline V gene.

This clone was found a few times. The chain has TRBV7-8 and TRBJ2-5, with D possibly matching TRBD1 (5 bases). CDR1 and CDR2 (germline): SGHVS, FQNEAQ. The CDR3 contains 13 residues. Trimming took off 5 bases at V and 1 base at J, with 8 bases between the two ends. CDR3 DNA: TGTGCCAGCAGCAGGACACCCCAAGAGACCCAGTACTTC. It is translated as CASSRTPQETQYF. Variable domain in full (rest from reference TRBV7-8 and TRBJ2-5): GAGVSQSPRYKVAKRGQDVALRCDPISGHVSLFWYQQALGQGPEFLTYFQNEAQLDKSGLPSDRFFAERPEGSVSTLKIQRTQQEDSAVYLCASSRTPQETQYFGPGTRLLVL.

The chain carries TRBV6-6 and TRBJ1-2, with TRBD1 matching over 12 bases. CDR1 is MNHNY and CDR2 is SVGAGI in the germline V gene (reference sequence). CDR3 size: 16 residues. Unmatched junction bases numbered 13, after V lost 10 bases and J lost 4 bases. As DNA, the CDR3 is TGTGCCACCGAAACCCAGGGACAGGGGGCCCTCTATGGCTACACCTTC. Residues: CATETQGQGALYGYTF.

The V and J genes are TRBV6-5 and TRBJ2-6; no firm D call. Germline-derived CDR1 and CDR2 are MNHEY and SVGAGI. The CDR3 runs to 15 residues. Trimming left V 5 bases short and J 0 bases short, with 8 bases between. For the CDR3, the DNA is TGTGCCAGCAGTGCCCCGGCCTCTGGGGCCAACGTCCTGACTTTC. Encoded protein: CASSAPASGANVLTF.

This clone was observed a handful of times. This chain joins TRBV11-3 and TRBJ2-7, with a tentative D call TRBD2 (6 bases). Germline CDR1 is SGHNT and CDR2 is YENEEA. V was shortened by 5 bases and J by 0 bases, with 17 bases between the two germline ends. This CDR3 spans 16 amino acids. CDR3 DNA sequence: TGTGCCAGCAGCCCCCTGCGGGGTCCCCTCTCCTACGAGCAGTACTTC. Its protein is CASSPLRGPLSYEQYF.

The genes are TRBV7-3 and TRBJ2-5, with TRBD2 as a possible D gene (6 bases). Germline CDR1 and CDR2: SGHTA and FQGTGA. This CDR3 region has 14 residues. V lost 3 bases to trimming and J lost 2 bases, with 10 bases between them. The CDR3 protein is CASSFWSGQETQYF. The CDR3 region has the DNA TGTGCCAGCAGCTTTTGGAGCGGGCAAGAGACCCAGTACTTC.

This chain joins TRBV29-1 and TRBJ2-3; no reliable D call. Trimming took off 6 bases at V and 6 bases at J, with 19 bases between the two ends. Looked up from germline, CDR1 is SQVTM and CDR2 is ANQGSEA. The CDR3 contains 14 residues. CDR3 sequence: CSVEKTDFSDTQYF. CDR3 sequence (DNA): TGCAGCGTAGAAAAGACGGATTTCTCCGATACGCAGTATTTT.

This chain uses TRBV10-3 with TRBJ2-3; D uncertain. Trimming cost V 4 bases and J 1 base, with 3 bases left between them. Germline values: CDR1 ENHRY, CDR2 SYGVKD. The CDR3 consists of 12 residues. CDR3 DNA: TGTGCCATCAGTGGGGGCACAGATACGCAGTATTTT. Its translation: CAISGGTDTQYF.

The J gene is TRBJ2-7, the V gene TRBV30; D unclear. The CDR3 totals 11 residues. The V gene's germline CDR1 is GTSNPN and CDR2 SVGIG (reference sequence). The V and J ends lost 0 bases and 6 bases respectively, with 6 bases between them. In DNA, the CDR3 is TGTGCCTGGAGTGTCCAGATCGAGCAGTACTTC. It yields the protein CAWSVQIEQYF.

The V gene is TRBV28, the J gene TRBJ1-5; D is unresolved. Germline assignment: CDR1 MDHEN and CDR2 SYDVKM. The length of the CDR3 is 14 residues. V was shortened by 3 bases and J by 4 bases, with 10 bases between the two germline ends. The CDR3 bases are TGTGCCAGCAGTTTTCTATTCGGTAATCAGCCCCAGCATTTT. Translated: CASSFLFGNQPQHF.

The chain recombines TRBV9 with TRBJ1-1, with D possibly matching TRBD1 (5 bases). V lost 3 bases and J lost 2, with 14 bases in between. The CDR3 is 15 residues long. Germline assignment: CDR1 SGDLS and CDR2 YYNGEE. The CDR3 nucleotides are TGTGCCAGCAGCGCAGAGGTTGGGACCAACACTGAAGCTTTCTTT. Translated: CASSAEVGTNTEAFF.

The chain joins TRBV30 to TRBJ1-1; the match to TRBD1 covers 7 bases. The CDR3 contains 11 residues. CDR1 is GTSNPN, CDR2 SVGIG, per germline (reference sequence). J was trimmed by 11 bases and V by 8 bases; bases with no gene match: 11. Written as DNA, the CDR3 is TGTGCCCGCGCTTCAGGGGGGAGGGCTTTCTTT. Translated, it gives CARASGGRAFF.

This clone was detected once. The rearrangement uses TRBV27 and TRBJ1-1; possible D gene TRBD1, 5 bases. V lost 4 bases and J 6 bases, leaving 12 bases between the germline ends. Germline lookup yields CDR1 MNHEY and CDR2 SMNVEV (reference sequence). CDR3 length equals 13 residues. For the CDR3, the DNA is TGTGCCAGCAGTTACCCCAGGGTCTCTGAAGCTTTCTTT. This encodes CASSYPRVSEAFF.

The chain recombines TRBV27 with TRBJ2-1; D possibly corresponds to TRBD1 (6 bases). This CDR3 region has 14 residues. Trimming took 3 bases from V and 2 from J, leaving 8 bases between them. Germline lookup yields CDR1 MNHEY and CDR2 SMNVEV (reference sequence). As DNA, the CDR3 is TGTGCCAGCAGTTTCGAGGGGGCCTACAATGAGCAGTTCTTC. Translation gives CASSFEGAYNEQFF.

The V gene is TRBV11-3, the J gene TRBJ2-3; tentatively, D is TRBD2 (5 bases). There are 15 residues in the CDR3. Trimming cost V 4 bases and J 5 bases, with 16 bases left between them. Germline V gene sequence: CDR1 SGHNT, CDR2 YENEEA. The CDR3 bases are TGTGCCAGCAGCTCAGCAAGGGTCCGGGAAGATACGCAGTATTTT. It translates to CASSSARVREDTQYF. The full variable domain, in which reference TRBV11-3 and TRBJ2-3 provide the parts outside the CDR3, is EAGVVQSPRYKIIEKKQPVAFWCNPISGHNTLYWYLQNLGQGPELLIRYENEEAVDDSQLPKDRFSAERLKGVDSTLKIQPAELGDSAVYLCASSSARVREDTQYFGPGTRLTVL.

This clone was counted a few times. The rearrangement joins TRBV7-2 to TRBJ1-5, with a possible D match to TRBD1 (6 bases). The CDR3 contains 13 residues. V was clipped by 1 base and J by 6 bases, with 7 bases between them. CDR1 is SGHTA and CDR2 is FQGNSA in the germline V gene. The CDR3 bases are TGTGCCAGCAGCTTAGAGGGGGTTCAGCCCCAGCATTTT. This sequence encodes CASSLEGVQPQHF.

The chain links TRBV5-5 to TRBJ2-2; D is uncertain. The V end was cut by 0 bases, the J end by 7 bases, with 4 bases between. The germline gives CDR1 SGHKS, CDR2 YYEKEE (reference sequence). The CDR3 covers 12 residues. The CDR3 sequence is CASSLVIGELFF. The CDR3 coding sequence is TGTGCCAGCAGCTTGGTGATCGGGGAGCTGTTTTTT.

V and J are TRBV30 and TRBJ1-1; D may be TRBD1 (6 bases). The germline V gene has CDR1 GTSNPN and CDR2 SVGIG (reference sequence). The V and J ends lost 1 base and 0 bases respectively, with 9 bases between them. CDR3 length: 14 amino acids. CDR3 sequence: CAWSGGGLNTEAFF. In DNA, the CDR3 is TGTGCCTGGAGTGGAGGGGGGCTGAACACTGAAGCTTTCTTT.

The chain is built from TRBV7-8 and TRBJ1-1; D may be TRBD1 (5 bases). V was trimmed by 5 bases and J by 6 bases, leaving 16 bases between them. The germline V gene has CDR1 SGHVS and CDR2 FQNEAQ. The CDR3 has 14 amino acids. The CDR3 DNA reads as TGTGCCAGCAGCCCAAGGGAAGGGGTGGCTGAAGCTTTCTTT. Translated, it gives CASSPREGVAEAFF.

The chain joins TRBV19 to TRBJ2-6; D uncertain. The CDR3 totals 14 residues. In germline, CDR1 is LNHDA, CDR2 SQIVND (reference sequence). The V gene lost 2 bases and the J gene lost 0 bases, with 2 bases spanning the gap. Here the CDR3 reads CASSINSGANVLTF. For the CDR3, the DNA is TGTGCCAGTAGTATAAACTCTGGGGCCAACGTCCTGACTTTC.